The rows below give T cell receptor beta chains drawn from one sample of a study of shared clonotypes between healthy human individuals. Clones were read by immunoSEQ multiplex PCR, and TCRdb kept only the in-frame ones, dropping some. There are approximately 2.3 million clones in the sample; approximately 93% occur only once, and around 0.4% lies in the top ten. Sequencing was performed on naive CD4+ T cells from PBMCs. The receptors were gathered from a man aged 18 to 29 in good health. Some clones in this sample may be carry-over from other donors' samples. CDR3s include the opening cysteine and the closing phenylalanine or tryptophan. The order of the fields is J gene, D gene, clone size, V gene, CDR3 protein, CDR3 DNA. D genes are given only for firm matches. Expanded clones are given a class, and other clones once, few, many or no size at all.

J gene: TRBJ1-3
D gene: .
clone size: .
V gene: TRBV5-6
CDR3 protein: CASSLKPGTAASTIYF
CDR3 DNA: TGTGCCAGCAGCTTGAAGCCTGGGACGGCAGCATCCACCATATATTTT

J gene: TRBJ2-7
D gene: TRBD2
clone size: once
V gene: TRBV10-3
CDR3 protein: CAIRRLAGDVEGSEEYF
CDR3 DNA: TGTGCCATCAGAAGACTAGCGGGAGACGTGGAGGGGTCAGAGGAGTACTTC

J gene: TRBJ1-1
D gene: .
clone size: .
V gene: TRBV6-1
CDR3 protein: CASSEVGAMDTEAFF
CDR3 DNA: TGTGCCAGCAGTGAAGTCGGGGCGATGGACACTGAAGCTTTCTTT

J gene: TRBJ2-7
D gene: .
clone size: .
V gene: TRBV11-2
CDR3 protein: CASSLRGHPTIYEQYF
CDR3 DNA: TGTGCCAGCAGCTTGAGGGGACACCCGACAATCTACGAGCAGTACTTC

J gene: TRBJ2-1
D gene: TRBD2
clone size: once
V gene: TRBV28
CDR3 protein: CASSGPGTSVNEQFF
CDR3 DNA: TGTGCCAGCAGTGGCCCCGGGACTAGCGTCAATGAGCAGTTCTTC

J gene: TRBJ2-5
D gene: TRBD1
clone size: .
V gene: TRBV7-3
CDR3 protein: CASSLSGTDQETQYF
CDR3 DNA: TGTGCCAGCAGCTTATCCGGGACAGACCAAGAGACCCAGTACTTC

J gene: TRBJ2-1
D gene: .
clone size: .
V gene: TRBV7-9
CDR3 protein: CASSQLSMTEQFF
CDR3 DNA: TGTGCCAGCAGCCAACTCTCCATGACCGAGCAGTTCTTC

J gene: TRBJ1-3
D gene: .
clone size: .
V gene: TRBV18
CDR3 protein: CASSPMAGAGNTIYF
CDR3 DNA: TGTGCCAGCTCACCAATGGCAGGGGCTGGAAACACCATATATTTT

J gene: TRBJ2-5
D gene: .
clone size: .
V gene: TRBV6-1
CDR3 protein: CASRLARHRRETQYF
CDR3 DNA: TGTGCCAGCAGACTCGCTAGACACCGCCGGGAGACCCAGTACTTC

J gene: TRBJ2-1
D gene: TRBD2
clone size: .
V gene: TRBV29-1
CDR3 protein: CSIPGLALGEQFF
CDR3 DNA: TGCAGCATCCCGGGACTAGCGTTAGGGGAGCAGTTCTTC

J gene: TRBJ2-7
D gene: TRBD1
clone size: .
V gene: TRBV6-6
CDR3 protein: CASSRQGFYEQYF
CDR3 DNA: TGTGCCAGCAGTAGACAGGGGTTCTACGAGCAGTACTTC

J gene: TRBJ2-7
D gene: TRBD1
clone size: once
V gene: TRBV5-1
CDR3 protein: CASSSYRGGSSYEQYF
CDR3 DNA: TGCGCCAGCAGCTCATACAGGGGCGGTAGCTCCTACGAGCAGTACTTC

J gene: TRBJ2-2
D gene: .
clone size: .
V gene: TRBV7-6
CDR3 protein: CASSLAPGSRTGELFF
CDR3 DNA: TGTGCCAGCAGCTTAGCGCCGGGGAGTCGCACCGGGGAGCTGTTTTTT

J gene: TRBJ2-5
D gene: .
clone size: .
V gene: TRBV7-3
CDR3 protein: CASSLSGRETQYF
CDR3 DNA: TGTGCCAGCAGCTTATCGGGGAGGGAGACCCAGTACTTC

J gene: TRBJ1-2
D gene: .
clone size: .
V gene: TRBV28
CDR3 protein: CASSLRQPNYGYTF
CDR3 DNA: TGTGCCAGCAGTTTGAGGCAGCCTAACTATGGCTACACCTTC

J gene: TRBJ2-3
D gene: .
clone size: .
V gene: TRBV6-5
CDR3 protein: CASSYTQGGRTDTQYF
CDR3 DNA: TGTGCCAGCAGTTACACACAGGGTGGGCGCACAGATACGCAGTATTTT

J gene: TRBJ2-5
D gene: .
clone size: .
V gene: TRBV5-4
CDR3 protein: CASSLGGSGETQYF
CDR3 DNA: TGTGCCAGCAGCTTGGGTGGCTCGGGGGAGACCCAGTACTTC

J gene: TRBJ1-2
D gene: .
clone size: .
V gene: TRBV18
CDR3 protein: CASSPPGWANYGYTF
CDR3 DNA: TGTGCCAGCTCACCACCAGGGTGGGCTAACTATGGCTACACCTTC

J gene: TRBJ1-5
D gene: .
clone size: .
V gene: TRBV5-6
CDR3 protein: CASSQRNQPQHF
CDR3 DNA: TGTGCCAGCTCCCAACGTAATCAGCCCCAGCATTTT

J gene: TRBJ2-3
D gene: TRBD2
clone size: .
V gene: TRBV15
CDR3 protein: CATSTRLAGTSDTQYF
CDR3 DNA: TGTGCCACCAGCACACGACTAGCGGGAACCTCAGATACGCAGTATTTT

J gene: TRBJ1-5
D gene: .
clone size: .
V gene: TRBV19
CDR3 protein: CASSPTVFGNQPQHF
CDR3 DNA: TGTGCCAGTAGTCCGACAGTATTTGGCAATCAGCCCCAGCATTTT

J gene: TRBJ2-7
D gene: TRBD2
clone size: once
V gene: TRBV5-1
CDR3 protein: CASSLSSGKDSYEQYF
CDR3 DNA: TGCGCCAGCAGCTTATCTAGCGGAAAGGATTCCTACGAGCAGTACTTC

J gene: TRBJ1-2
D gene: .
clone size: .
V gene: TRBV28
CDR3 protein: CASSSVGPLSRGGYTF
CDR3 DNA: TGTGCCAGCAGTTCTGTTGGGCCCCTATCGAGGGGTGGCTACACCTTC

J gene: TRBJ2-1
D gene: .
clone size: .
V gene: TRBV5-1
CDR3 protein: CASSSTGINEQFF
CDR3 DNA: TGCGCCAGCAGCTCGACAGGAATCAATGAGCAGTTCTTC

J gene: TRBJ2-2
D gene: .
clone size: .
V gene: TRBV30
CDR3 protein: CAWSGGGELFF
CDR3 DNA: TGTGCCTGGAGTGGGGGCGGGGAGCTGTTTTTT

J gene: TRBJ1-4
D gene: TRBD1
clone size: .
V gene: TRBV27
CDR3 protein: CASSLRGLDEKLFF
CDR3 DNA: TGTGCCAGCAGTTTAAGGGGGCTGGATGAAAAACTGTTTTTT

J gene: TRBJ1-1
D gene: .
clone size: .
V gene: TRBV7-8
CDR3 protein: CASSLAGTLNTEAFF
CDR3 DNA: TGTGCCAGCAGCTTAGCCGGGACCTTGAACACTGAAGCTTTCTTT

J gene: TRBJ1-5
D gene: TRBD1
clone size: .
V gene: TRBV5-5
CDR3 protein: CASSITGTVSNQPQHF
CDR3 DNA: TGTGCCAGCAGCATAACCGGGACAGTTAGCAATCAGCCCCAGCATTTT

J gene: TRBJ1-4
D gene: .
clone size: .
V gene: TRBV27
CDR3 protein: CASSPKAQRINEKLFF
CDR3 DNA: TGTGCCAGCAGTCCGAAAGCCCAGCGGATTAATGAAAAACTGTTTTTT

J gene: TRBJ1-5
D gene: .
clone size: once
V gene: TRBV28
CDR3 protein: CASFGADNQPQHF
CDR3 DNA: TGTGCCAGCTTTGGGGCAGACAATCAGCCCCAGCATTTT

J gene: TRBJ2-7
D gene: .
clone size: .
V gene: TRBV4-3
CDR3 protein: CASSRSGAGGYEQYF
CDR3 DNA: TGCGCCAGCAGCCGCAGCGGCGCGGGTGGCTACGAGCAGTACTTC

J gene: TRBJ1-2
D gene: .
clone size: .
V gene: TRBV5-1
CDR3 protein: CASSLGVLGQNYGYTF
CDR3 DNA: TGCGCCAGCAGCTTGGGTGTCTTAGGACAGAACTATGGCTACACCTTC

J gene: TRBJ2-2
D gene: .
clone size: .
V gene: TRBV19
CDR3 protein: CASSDSGNTGELFF
CDR3 DNA: TGTGCCAGTAGTGACAGTGGTAACACCGGGGAGCTGTTTTTT

J gene: TRBJ2-6
D gene: .
clone size: .
V gene: TRBV6-5
CDR3 protein: CASRKGTGANVLTF
CDR3 DNA: TGTGCCAGCAGGAAGGGGACTGGGGCCAACGTCCTGACTTTC

J gene: TRBJ1-1
D gene: .
clone size: .
V gene: TRBV28
CDR3 protein: CASRGNTEAFF
CDR3 DNA: TGTGCCAGCAGAGGGAACACTGAAGCTTTCTTT

J gene: TRBJ1-5
D gene: TRBD1
clone size: .
V gene: TRBV19
CDR3 protein: CASSPTGSNQPQHF
CDR3 DNA: TGTGCCAGTAGCCCGACAGGGTCCAATCAGCCCCAGCATTTT

J gene: TRBJ2-7
D gene: .
clone size: .
V gene: TRBV5-1
CDR3 protein: CASNLGTSDEQYF
CDR3 DNA: TGCGCCAGCAACCTGGGAACTTCGGACGAGCAGTACTTC

J gene: TRBJ2-2
D gene: TRBD1
clone size: .
V gene: TRBV19
CDR3 protein: CASSIYGQGKTGELFF
CDR3 DNA: TGTGCCAGTAGTATTTACGGACAGGGGAAGACCGGGGAGCTGTTTTTT

J gene: TRBJ2-1
D gene: .
clone size: .
V gene: TRBV7-3
CDR3 protein: CASSSEGDEQFF
CDR3 DNA: TGTGCCAGCAGCTCTGAGGGAGATGAGCAGTTCTTC

J gene: TRBJ1-2
D gene: .
clone size: .
V gene: TRBV11-2
CDR3 protein: CASSVDTNYGYTF
CDR3 DNA: TGTGCCAGCAGCGTAGACACTAACTATGGCTACACCTTC

J gene: TRBJ2-2
D gene: .
clone size: .
V gene: TRBV27
CDR3 protein: CASSFPGWGNTGELFF
CDR3 DNA: TGTGCCAGCAGTTTTCCAGGATGGGGGAACACCGGGGAGCTGTTTTTT

J gene: TRBJ2-4
D gene: .
clone size: .
V gene: TRBV10-3
CDR3 protein: CASQQGAKNIQYF
CDR3 DNA: TGTGCCTCCCAACAGGGAGCCAAAAACATTCAGTACTTC

J gene: TRBJ1-2
D gene: .
clone size: .
V gene: TRBV15
CDR3 protein: CATSRESGADGYTF
CDR3 DNA: TGTGCCACCAGCAGAGAATCAGGGGCCGATGGCTACACCTTC

J gene: TRBJ2-1
D gene: .
clone size: .
V gene: TRBV7-2
CDR3 protein: CASSLAHEGEQFF
CDR3 DNA: TGTGCCAGCAGCTTAGCGCATGAGGGGGAGCAGTTCTTC

J gene: TRBJ1-2
D gene: .
clone size: .
V gene: TRBV2
CDR3 protein: CASSEARQYYGYTF
CDR3 DNA: TGTGCCAGCAGTGAAGCCCGACAGTACTATGGCTACACCTTC

J gene: TRBJ2-2
D gene: .
clone size: .
V gene: TRBV28
CDR3 protein: CASSPRAGTGELFF
CDR3 DNA: TGTGCCAGCAGTCCGAGGGCGGGCACCGGGGAGCTGTTTTTT

J gene: TRBJ1-4
D gene: TRBD1
clone size: once
V gene: TRBV5-4
CDR3 protein: CASSYLAGGAGEKLFF
CDR3 DNA: TGTGCCAGCAGCTATCTGGCAGGGGGCGCAGGCGAAAAACTGTTTTTT

J gene: TRBJ2-1
D gene: TRBD2
clone size: .
V gene: TRBV15
CDR3 protein: CATSRAAGMRNEQFF
CDR3 DNA: TGTGCCACCAGCAGAGCAGCGGGAATGAGGAATGAGCAGTTCTTC

J gene: TRBJ2-7
D gene: TRBD1
clone size: .
V gene: TRBV7-9
CDR3 protein: CASSLITWRTGTYEQYF
CDR3 DNA: TGTGCCAGCAGCTTAATTACATGGAGGACAGGGACCTACGAGCAGTACTTC

J gene: TRBJ1-1
D gene: TRBD1
clone size: .
V gene: TRBV6-1
CDR3 protein: CASSETGTGRTEAFF
CDR3 DNA: TGTGCCAGCAGCGAAACGGGGACAGGGAGGACTGAAGCTTTCTTT

J gene: TRBJ2-2
D gene: .
clone size: .
V gene: TRBV5-4
CDR3 protein: CASSLPGRNTGELFF
CDR3 DNA: TGTGCCAGCAGCTTGCCAGGACGGAACACCGGGGAGCTGTTTTTT

J gene: TRBJ2-1
D gene: .
clone size: .
V gene: TRBV7-2
CDR3 protein: CASSLLTLEQFF
CDR3 DNA: TGTGCCAGCAGCTTGTTAACCCTAGAGCAGTTCTTC

J gene: TRBJ1-2
D gene: .
clone size: .
V gene: TRBV19
CDR3 protein: CASSMLQRGYGYTF
CDR3 DNA: TGTGCCAGTAGTATGCTCCAGCGGGGCTATGGCTACACCTTC